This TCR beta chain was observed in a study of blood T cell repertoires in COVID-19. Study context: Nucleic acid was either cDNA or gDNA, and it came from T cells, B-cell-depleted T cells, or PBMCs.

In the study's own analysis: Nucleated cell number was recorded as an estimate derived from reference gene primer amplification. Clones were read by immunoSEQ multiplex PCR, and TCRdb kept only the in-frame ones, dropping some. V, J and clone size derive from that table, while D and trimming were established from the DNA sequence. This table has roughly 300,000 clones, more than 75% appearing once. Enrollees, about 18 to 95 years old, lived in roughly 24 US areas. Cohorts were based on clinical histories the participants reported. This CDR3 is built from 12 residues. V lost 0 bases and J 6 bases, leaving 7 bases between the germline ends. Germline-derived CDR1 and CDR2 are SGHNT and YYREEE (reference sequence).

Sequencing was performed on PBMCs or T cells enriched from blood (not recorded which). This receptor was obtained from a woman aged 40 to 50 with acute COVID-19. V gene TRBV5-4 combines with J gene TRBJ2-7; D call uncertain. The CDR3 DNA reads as TGTGCCAGCAGCTTGGGTCCGGTCGAGCAGTACTTC. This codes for CASSLGPVEQYF. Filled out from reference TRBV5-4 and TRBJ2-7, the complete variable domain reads ETGVTQSPTHLIKTRGQQVTLRCSSQSGHNTVSWYQQALGQGPQFIFQYYREEENGRGNFPPRFSGLQFPNYSSELNVNALELDDSALYLCASSLGPVEQYFGPGTRLTVT.